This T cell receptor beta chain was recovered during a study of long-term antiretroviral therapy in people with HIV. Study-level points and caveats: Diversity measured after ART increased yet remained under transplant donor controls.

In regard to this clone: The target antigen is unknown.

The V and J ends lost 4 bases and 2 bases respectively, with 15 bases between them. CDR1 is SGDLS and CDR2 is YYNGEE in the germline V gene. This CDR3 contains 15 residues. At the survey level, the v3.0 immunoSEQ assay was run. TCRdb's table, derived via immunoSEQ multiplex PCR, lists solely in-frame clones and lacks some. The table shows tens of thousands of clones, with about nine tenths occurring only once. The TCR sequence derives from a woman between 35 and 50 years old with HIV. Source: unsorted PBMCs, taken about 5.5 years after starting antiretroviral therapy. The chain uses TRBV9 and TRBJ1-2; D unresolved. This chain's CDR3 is CASSLDPSGNYGYTF. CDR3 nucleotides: TGTGCCAGCAGCTTAGACCCCTCGGGGAACTATGGCTACACCTTC.